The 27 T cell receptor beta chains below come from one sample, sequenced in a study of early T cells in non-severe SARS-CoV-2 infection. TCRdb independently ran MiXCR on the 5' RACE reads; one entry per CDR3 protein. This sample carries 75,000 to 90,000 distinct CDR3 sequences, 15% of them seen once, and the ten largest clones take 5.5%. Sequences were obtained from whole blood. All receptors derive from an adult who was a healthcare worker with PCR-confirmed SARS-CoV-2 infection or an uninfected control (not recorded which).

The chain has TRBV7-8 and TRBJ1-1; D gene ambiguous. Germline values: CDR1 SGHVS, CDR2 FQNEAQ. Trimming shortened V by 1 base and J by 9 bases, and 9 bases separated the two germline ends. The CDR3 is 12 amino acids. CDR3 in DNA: TGTGCCAGCAGCTTAGACCCAGGACAAGCTTTCTTT. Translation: CASSLDPGQAFF.

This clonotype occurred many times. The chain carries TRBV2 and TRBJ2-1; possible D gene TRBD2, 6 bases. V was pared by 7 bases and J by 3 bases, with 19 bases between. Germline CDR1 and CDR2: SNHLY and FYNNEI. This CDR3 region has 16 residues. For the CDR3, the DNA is TGTGCCAGCACGCACAGAGGAGGGGCCCACTACAATGAGCAGTTCTTC. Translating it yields CASTHRGGAHYNEQFF.

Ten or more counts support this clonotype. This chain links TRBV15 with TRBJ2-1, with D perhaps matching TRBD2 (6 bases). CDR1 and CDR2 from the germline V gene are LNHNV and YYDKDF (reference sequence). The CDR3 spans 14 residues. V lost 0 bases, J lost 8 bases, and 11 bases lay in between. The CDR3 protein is CATSRDRPGDEQFF. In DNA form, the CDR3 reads TGTGCCACCAGCAGAGATCGCCCGGGGGATGAGCAGTTCTTC.

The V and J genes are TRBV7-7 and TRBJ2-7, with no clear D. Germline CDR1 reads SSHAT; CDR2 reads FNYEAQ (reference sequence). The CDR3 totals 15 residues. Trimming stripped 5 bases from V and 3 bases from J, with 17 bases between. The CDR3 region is CASSPGPDSDYEQYF. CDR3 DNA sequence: TGTGCCAGCAGCCCGGGTCCCGACTCAGACTACGAGCAGTACTTC. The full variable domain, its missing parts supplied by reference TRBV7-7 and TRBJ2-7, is GAGVSQSPRYKVTKRGQDVTLRCDPISSHATLYWYQQALGQGPEFLTYFNYEAQPDKSGLPSDRFSAERPEGSISTLTIQRTEQRDSAMYRCASSPGPDSDYEQYFGPGTRLTVT.

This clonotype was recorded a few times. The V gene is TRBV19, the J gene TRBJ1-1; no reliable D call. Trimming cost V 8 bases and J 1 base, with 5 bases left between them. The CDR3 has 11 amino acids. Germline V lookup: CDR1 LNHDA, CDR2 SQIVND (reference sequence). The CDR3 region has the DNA TGTGCCAGTTTCGGGAACACTGAAGCTTTCTTT. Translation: CASFGNTEAFF.

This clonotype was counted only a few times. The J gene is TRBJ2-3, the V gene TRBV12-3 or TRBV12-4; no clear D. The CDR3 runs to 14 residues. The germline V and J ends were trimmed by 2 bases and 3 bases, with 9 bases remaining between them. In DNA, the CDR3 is TGTGCCAGCAGTTTAAGTCCCCGGACAGATACGCAGTATTTT. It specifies CASSLSPRTDTQYF.

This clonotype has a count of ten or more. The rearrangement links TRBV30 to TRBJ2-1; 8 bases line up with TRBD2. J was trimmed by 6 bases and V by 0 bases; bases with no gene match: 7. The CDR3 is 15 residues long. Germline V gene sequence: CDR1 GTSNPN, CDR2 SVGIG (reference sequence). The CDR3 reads CAWSVSSGRFNEQFF. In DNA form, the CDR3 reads TGTGCCTGGAGTGTGTCCAGCGGGAGATTCAATGAGCAGTTCTTC.

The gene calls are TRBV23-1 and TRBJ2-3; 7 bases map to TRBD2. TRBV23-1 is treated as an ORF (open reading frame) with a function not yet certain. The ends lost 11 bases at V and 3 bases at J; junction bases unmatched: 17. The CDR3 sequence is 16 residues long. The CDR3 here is CAQTWGGLHETDTQYF. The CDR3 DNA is TGCGCCCAGACATGGGGGGGTCTACACGAAACAGATACGCAGTATTTT.

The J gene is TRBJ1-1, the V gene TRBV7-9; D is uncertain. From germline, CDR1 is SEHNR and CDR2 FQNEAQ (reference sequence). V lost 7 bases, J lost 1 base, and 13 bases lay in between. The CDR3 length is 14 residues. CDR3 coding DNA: TGTGCCAGCATCATAAACGCAGGGAACACTGAAGCTTTCTTT. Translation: CASIINAGNTEAFF.

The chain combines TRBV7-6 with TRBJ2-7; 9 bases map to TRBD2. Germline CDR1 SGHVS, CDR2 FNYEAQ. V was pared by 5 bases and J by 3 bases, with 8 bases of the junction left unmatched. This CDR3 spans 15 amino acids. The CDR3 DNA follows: TGTGCCAGCAGCCTCATAGCGGGAGCGGTCTACGAGCAGTACTTC. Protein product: CASSLIAGAVYEQYF.

The CDR3 sequence is CSARDYNGNSPLHF. CDR3 nucleotide sequence: TGCAGTGCTAGAGATTATAACGGGAATTCACCCCTCCACTTT. The genes are TRBV20-1 and TRBJ1-6; no clear D gene. The CDR3 has 14 residues. Per germline, CDR1 DFQATT and CDR2 SNEGSKA (reference sequence). The V end lost 0 bases, the J end lost 7 bases, and 10 bases lay between the germline ends.

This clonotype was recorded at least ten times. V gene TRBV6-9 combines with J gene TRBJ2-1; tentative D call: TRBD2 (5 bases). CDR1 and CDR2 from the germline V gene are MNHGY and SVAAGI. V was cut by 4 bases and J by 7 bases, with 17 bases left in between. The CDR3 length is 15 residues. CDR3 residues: CASSFVRGIWNEQFF. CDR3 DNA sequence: TGTGCCAGCAGTTTCGTACGGGGTATTTGGAATGAGCAGTTCTTC.

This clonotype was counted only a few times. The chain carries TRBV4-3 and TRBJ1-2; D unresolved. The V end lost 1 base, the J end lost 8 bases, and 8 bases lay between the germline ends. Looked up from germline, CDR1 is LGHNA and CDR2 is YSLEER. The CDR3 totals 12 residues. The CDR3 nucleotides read TGCGCCAGCAGCCAAGGAGGTGGCGGCTACACCTTC. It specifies CASSQGGGGYTF.

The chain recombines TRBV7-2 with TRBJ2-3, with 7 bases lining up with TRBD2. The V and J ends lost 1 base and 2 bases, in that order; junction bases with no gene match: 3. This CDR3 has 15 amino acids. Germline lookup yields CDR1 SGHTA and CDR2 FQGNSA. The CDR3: CASSLVTSATDTQYF. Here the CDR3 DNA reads TGTGCCAGCAGCTTAGTCACTAGCGCCACAGATACGCAGTATTTT. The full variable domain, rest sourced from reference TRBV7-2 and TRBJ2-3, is GAGVSQSPSNKVTEKGKDVELRCDPISGHTALYWYRQSLGQGLEFLIYFQGNSAPDKSGLPSDRFSAERTGGSVSTLTIQRTQQEDSAVYLCASSLVTSATDTQYFGPGTRLTVL.

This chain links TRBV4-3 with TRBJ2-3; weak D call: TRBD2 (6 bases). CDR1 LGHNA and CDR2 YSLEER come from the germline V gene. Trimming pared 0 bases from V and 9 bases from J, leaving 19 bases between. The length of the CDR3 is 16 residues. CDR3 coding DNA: TGCGCCAGCAGCCAAGATACGCGCGGGATTAGTGGCACGCAGTATTTT. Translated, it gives CASSQDTRGISGTQYF.

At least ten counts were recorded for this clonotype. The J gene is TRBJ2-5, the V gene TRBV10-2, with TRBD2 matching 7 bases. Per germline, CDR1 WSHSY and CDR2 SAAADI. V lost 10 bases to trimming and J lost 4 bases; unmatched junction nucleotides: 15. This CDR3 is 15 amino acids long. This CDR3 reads CATQSGLGIGETQYF. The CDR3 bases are TGCGCCACGCAATCCGGACTAGGAATCGGAGAGACCCAGTACTTC.

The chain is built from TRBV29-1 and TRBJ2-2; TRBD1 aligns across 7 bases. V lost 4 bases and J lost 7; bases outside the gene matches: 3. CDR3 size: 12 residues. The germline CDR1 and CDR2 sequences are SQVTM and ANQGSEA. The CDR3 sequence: CSVGTGIGELFF. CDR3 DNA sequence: TGCAGCGTTGGGACAGGCATCGGGGAGCTGTTTTTT.

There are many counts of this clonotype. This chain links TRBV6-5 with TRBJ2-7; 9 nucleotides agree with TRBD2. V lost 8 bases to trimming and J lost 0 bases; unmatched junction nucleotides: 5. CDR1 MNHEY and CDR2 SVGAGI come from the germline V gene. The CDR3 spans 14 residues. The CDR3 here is CASSAGGSSYEQYF. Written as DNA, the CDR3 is TGTGCCAGCTCAGCGGGAGGTTCCTCCTACGAGCAGTACTTC.

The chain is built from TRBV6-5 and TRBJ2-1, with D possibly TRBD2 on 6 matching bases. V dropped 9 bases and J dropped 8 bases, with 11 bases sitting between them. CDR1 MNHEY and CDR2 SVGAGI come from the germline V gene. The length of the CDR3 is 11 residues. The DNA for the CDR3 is TGTGCCAGTAGAGGAGGGTATGAGCAGTTCTTC. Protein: CASRGGYEQFF.

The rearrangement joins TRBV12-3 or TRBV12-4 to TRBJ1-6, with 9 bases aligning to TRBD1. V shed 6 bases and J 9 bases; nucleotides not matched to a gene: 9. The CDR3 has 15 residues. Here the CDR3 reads CASSPRTGVGSPLHF. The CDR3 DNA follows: TGTGCCAGCAGCCCGAGGACAGGGGTGGGTTCACCCCTCCACTTT.

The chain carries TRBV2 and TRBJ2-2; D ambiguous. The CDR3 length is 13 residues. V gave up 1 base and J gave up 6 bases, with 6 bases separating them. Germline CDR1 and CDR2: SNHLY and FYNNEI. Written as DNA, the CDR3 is TGTGCCAGCAGTGAAGAAATCGCCGGGGAGCTGTTTTTT. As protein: CASSEEIAGELFF.

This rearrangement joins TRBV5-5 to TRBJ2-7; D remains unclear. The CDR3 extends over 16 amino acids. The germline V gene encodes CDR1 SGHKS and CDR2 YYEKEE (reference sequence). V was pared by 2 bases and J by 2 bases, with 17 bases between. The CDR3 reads CASSFLPFVKTYEQYF. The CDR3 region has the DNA TGTGCCAGCAGCTTTTTGCCTTTCGTGAAAACCTACGAGCAGTACTTC. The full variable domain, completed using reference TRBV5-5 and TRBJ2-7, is DAGVTQSPTHLIKTRGQQVTLRCSPISGHKSVSWYQQVLGQGPQFIFQYYEKEERGRGNFPDRFSARQFPNYSSELNVNALLLGDSALYLCASSFLPFVKTYEQYFGPGTRLTVT.

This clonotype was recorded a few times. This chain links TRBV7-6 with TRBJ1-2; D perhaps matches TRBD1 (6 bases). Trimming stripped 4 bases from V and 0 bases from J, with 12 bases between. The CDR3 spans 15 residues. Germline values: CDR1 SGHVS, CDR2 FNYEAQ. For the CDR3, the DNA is TGTGCCAGCAGCTCCCCAGGGGACGCTAACTATGGCTACACCTTC. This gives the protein CASSSPGDANYGYTF.

CDR3 bases: TGCAGTGCGCCCGGACTAGCGGGTCCTCACGAGCAGTACTTC. As protein: CSAPGLAGPHEQYF. The chain couples TRBV20-1 to TRBJ2-7; the match to TRBD2 covers 11 bases. The germline V gene encodes CDR1 DFQATT and CDR2 SNEGSKA (reference sequence). This CDR3 has 14 amino acids. Trimming removed 6 bases from V and 5 bases from J; junction bases left unmatched: 9.

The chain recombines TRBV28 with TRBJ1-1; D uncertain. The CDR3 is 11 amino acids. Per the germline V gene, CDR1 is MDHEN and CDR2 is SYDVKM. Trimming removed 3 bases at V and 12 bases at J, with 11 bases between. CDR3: CASSFPSIPFF. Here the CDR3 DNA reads TGTGCCAGCAGTTTTCCCAGTATTCCTTTCTTT.

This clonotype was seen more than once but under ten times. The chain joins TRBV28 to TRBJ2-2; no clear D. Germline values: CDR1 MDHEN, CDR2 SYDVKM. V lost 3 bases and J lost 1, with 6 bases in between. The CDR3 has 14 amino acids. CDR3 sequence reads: CASSFPGNTGELFF. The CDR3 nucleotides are TGTGCCAGCAGTTTTCCAGGGAACACCGGGGAGCTGTTTTTT.

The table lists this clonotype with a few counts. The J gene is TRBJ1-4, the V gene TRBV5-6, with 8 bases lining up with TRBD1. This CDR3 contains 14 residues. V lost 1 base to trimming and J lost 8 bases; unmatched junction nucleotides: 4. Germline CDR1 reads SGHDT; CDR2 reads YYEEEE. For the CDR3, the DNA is TGTGCCAGCAGCTTGACAGGGGGAGAAGAAAAACTGTTTTTT. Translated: CASSLTGGEEKLFF.